This T cell receptor beta chain was documented in a study of blood T cells in healthy people across ages. This clonotype has only a few counts. Antigen unknown. Study-wide points: Per-million-T-cell TCR beta diversity fell roughly linearly with age. Lack of knowledge of donor CMV status possibly confounded expanded clonotype changes.

The CDR3 has 14 residues. Trimming shortened V by 1 base and J by 2 bases, and 9 bases separated the two germline ends. Germline CDR1 is SQVTM and CDR2 is ANQGSEA. Alongside a J-beta primer mix, a sample-barcoded 5' primer served in a second PCR lasting about 7 to 12 cycles. Every molecule of cDNA carried a tag from a template-switch adaptor with 12 random nucleotides. TCRdb itself ran the 5' RACE reads through MiXCR, one entry per CDR3 protein. Here the sample spans about 1.4 million distinct CDR3 sequences, 55% to 75% being singletons. Sequenced: blood. The genes are TRBV29-1 and TRBJ2-1; the D gene is possibly TRBD2 (6 bases). This sequence was found in a man aged 18 to 29 in good health. This CDR3 reads CSVEGQRAYNEQFF. The DNA of the CDR3 is TGCAGCGTTGAAGGCCAGCGGGCCTACAATGAGCAGTTCTTC.